Below, one T cell receptor (beta chain) is given with its context. Its antigen is currently unknown. Treg sorting used a CD4+CD25+CD127-/low gate. Full-length variable regions came from constant-region reverse primers plus semi-nested Nested Universal Primer A PCR. TCRdb called the 5' RACE reads again in MiXCR, with one record for every CDR3 protein. The sample consists of 52,000 or so distinct CDR3 sequences, more than 20% of them appearing once. CDR1 and CDR2 from the germline V gene are MNHEY and SVGEGT. This CDR3 has 16 amino acids. The V end was cut by 0 bases, the J end by 4 bases, with 13 bases between. Study results and limitations: Tumor Tregs overlapped most with tumor, then blood, naive CD4+ cells. Larger-cohort validation covered only one TCR beta V-J rearrangement.

The chain is built from TRBV6-2 or TRBV6-3 and TRBJ1-5, with D perhaps TRBD1 (6 bases). The source is a female donor with breast cancer. The sample consisted of tumor-infiltrating Tregs sorted from the breast tumor. The CDR3 bases are TGTGCCAGCAGTTACTCGGGGGCAAGGAGGAATCAGCCCCAGCATTTT. Amino acids: CASSYSGARRNQPQHF.